The source of this T cell receptor beta chain is a study of Ad26.COV2.S vaccination and SARS-CoV-2 variants. Study details: Participants got Ad26.COV2.S intramuscularly, once or twice 56 days apart.

Sample treatment: 19 received Ad26.COV2.S at low or high dose, single or two shots; 5 received placebo; per-sample allocation not given. The investigators took samples on day 63 after the first vaccine or placebo injection. An adult donor aged 18-55 years was enrolled in Boston. Expression of Wuhan-strain SARS-CoV-2 spike came from the Ad26 vector that formed the vaccine. On this clone: As yet, its antigen is unknown.

Regarding the study as a whole: Total T cell responses may have been underestimated by the TCR breadth and depth analyses.

There are 17 residues in the CDR3. Germline CDR1 reads SGHTA; CDR2 reads FQGNSA. V lost 5 bases and J lost 3; bases outside the gene matches: 10. Method: immunoSEQ multiplex PCR; TCRdb's copy keeps in-frame clones and lacks some. The sample lists 290,000 or so clones, 70% to 90% seen once, with less than 3.5% in the top ten. J is TRBJ1-1 and V is TRBV7-2, with 12 bases matching TRBD1. The receptor was isolated from a person between 18 and 65 years old who received the Ad26.COV2.S COVID-19 vaccine or a placebo. This specimen was peripheral blood, taken in a trial of Ad26.COV2.S vaccine versus placebo. CDR3 region: CASSLTGTGGQDTEAFF. Here the CDR3 DNA reads TGTGCCAGCAGCCTCACCGGGACAGGGGGCCAGGACACTGAAGCTTTCTTT.